A single sample is the source of the 24 T cell receptor beta chains below, sequenced in a study of CD8+CD57+ T cells in acquired aplastic anemia. CD8+CD57+ cell expansion, shown by flow cytometry, had occurred in the patients selected for sequencing. CDR3 and TCR beta VDJ profiling relied on a genomic DNA template. TCRdb processed the reads anew with MiXCR; each CDR3 protein has one entry. This table has more than 150,000 distinct CDR3 sequences, around 47% appearing once. Sequencing used sorted CD4+, CD8+, or CD8+CD57+ T cells (not recorded which) from PBMCs. The receptors originated from a human donor with aplastic anemia.

This clonotype is a singleton in its sample. The gene calls are TRBV24-1 and TRBJ2-7; D may match TRBD1 or TRBD2 (5 bases each). CDR1 is KGHDR, CDR2 SFDVKD, per germline. The CDR3 length is 12 residues. V was clipped by 4 bases and J by 6 bases, with 9 bases between them. The CDR3 region is CATSDSGTEQYF. CDR3 nucleotide sequence: TGTGCCACCAGTGACTCAGGGACCGAGCAGTACTTC.

The V call is TRBV5-1, the J call TRBJ1-1, with 7 bases aligning to TRBD1. CDR1 SGHRS and CDR2 YFSETQ come from the germline V gene. The trim removed 1 base at V and 5 bases at J, leaving 5 bases unmatched. This CDR3 is 14 amino acids long. The CDR3 nucleotides are TGCGCCAGCAGCTTGACCGACAGGGTTACTGAAGCTTTCTTT. It specifies CASSLTDRVTEAFF.

At least ten counts were recorded for this clonotype. V gene TRBV13 combines with J gene TRBJ2-3; 8 bases line up with TRBD2. Per the germline V gene, CDR1 is PRHDT and CDR2 is FYEKMQ (reference sequence). The V segment lost 5 bases and the J segment 2 bases; nucleotides outside the gene matches: 9. CDR3 length: 16 residues. This CDR3 reads CASSKREGRNTDTQYF. The CDR3 DNA follows: TGTGCCAGCAGCAAACGGGAGGGCCGGAACACAGATACGCAGTATTTT.

For this clonotype: At one end, the junction sequence differs from germline, possibly due to a read error. The J gene is TRBJ1-3, the V gene TRBV2, with D perhaps TRBD1 (5 bases). CDR1 is SNHLY, CDR2 FYNNEI, per germline. This CDR3 spans 12 amino acids. The CDR3 reads CASGGSGNTIDF. Written as DNA, the CDR3 is TGTGCCAGTGGGGGAAGCGGAAACACCATAGATTTT.

As for this clonotype: Being one base from a much bigger clone, this may be a read error. CDR3 residues: CASSLDPGGYNEQFF. Written as DNA, the CDR3 is TGTGCCAGCAGCTTAGATCCGGGAGGCTACAATGAGCAGTTCTTC. This sequence joins TRBV11-2 and TRBJ2-1; 7 bases are shared with TRBD2. The CDR3 spans 15 residues. The V and J ends lost 0 bases and 3 bases, in that order; junction bases with no gene match: 2. Germline V gives CDR1 SGHAT, CDR2 FQNNGV.

This clonotype was counted only a few times. J is TRBJ2-5 and V is TRBV19; TRBD1 aligns across 7 bases. The germline V gene encodes CDR1 LNHDA and CDR2 SQIVND (reference sequence). Trimming took 5 bases from V and 5 from J; bases not matched to a gene: 11. The CDR3 has 15 residues. This CDR3 is CASSVGQWAWETQYF. The CDR3 nucleotides are TGTGCCAGTAGTGTGGGACAGTGGGCGTGGGAGACCCAGTACTTC.

On this clonotype itself: An end of the junction does not agree with germline; a read error may underlie this. The chain uses TRBV29-1 and TRBJ2-1; D may be TRBD2 (7 bases). The CDR3 consists of 13 residues. Germline V gene data show CDR1 as SQVTM and CDR2 as ANQGSEA. DNA of the CDR3: TGCAACGTTCCTGGGGGGGGCAGGGATGCGCAGTTCTTC. Translating gives CNVPGGGRDAQFF.

On this clonotype: A much bigger clone sits one base away, suggesting this may be a read error. J is TRBJ1-3 and V is TRBV11-1; D remains unclear. This CDR3 has 16 amino acids. Looked up from germline, CDR1 is SGHAT and CDR2 is FQDESV (reference sequence). The CDR3 region is CTSSPTTAGSGNTIYF. CDR3 DNA sequence: TGTACCAGCAGCCCGACAACTGCAGGCTCTGGAAACACCATATATTTT. The full variable domain, rest sourced from reference TRBV11-1 and TRBJ1-3, is EAEVAQSPRYKITEKSQAVAFWCDPISGHATLYWYRQILGQGPELLVQFQDESVVDDSQLPKDRFSAERLKGVDSTLKIQPAELGDSAMYLCTSSPTTAGSGNTIYFGEGSWLTVV.

On this clonotype itself: Since a much larger clone is just one base distant, this may be a read error. The chain couples TRBV5-1 to TRBJ2-5, with D perhaps TRBD2 (5 bases). CDR3 length: 14 residues. Germline V lookup: CDR1 SGHRS, CDR2 YFSETQ. The CDR3 loop is CASSLGGVKESQYF. DNA of the CDR3: TGCGCCAGCAGCTTGGGGGGAGTGAAAGAGTCCCAGTACTTC.

This clonotype was counted at least ten times. The chain recombines TRBV5-4 with TRBJ2-3; 7 bases are a match to TRBD1. Germline values: CDR1 SGHNT, CDR2 YYREEE (reference sequence). The CDR3 is 15 residues long. The V and J ends lost 4 bases and 2 bases, in that order; junction bases with no gene match: 7. CDR3 coding DNA: TGTGCCAGCAGCATAGGGGGCGCCTTCACAGATACGCAGTATTTT. Protein sequence: CASSIGGAFTDTQYF.

This clonotype was found many times. The chain links TRBV19 to TRBJ2-4; 7 nucleotides match TRBD1. Germline CDR1 LNHDA, CDR2 SQIVND (reference sequence). V dropped 8 bases and J dropped 2; count of bases not matched to a gene: 9. The CDR3 runs 15 residues. The CDR3 bases are TGTGCCAGTTCGTATGCGACAGGGCCCAAAAACATTCAGTACTTC. As protein: CASSYATGPKNIQYF.

This clonotype was seen ten or more times. J is TRBJ2-3 and V is TRBV5-1; D gene unclear. The germline V gene encodes CDR1 SGHRS and CDR2 YFSETQ. V gave up 7 bases and J gave up 3 bases, with 15 bases separating them. This CDR3 contains 14 residues. The CDR3 nucleotides are TGCGCCAGCGCCCAACTCGTGGGGACAGATACGCAGTATTTT. Its translation is CASAQLVGTDTQYF.

CDR3: CASSSAPTGLSYEQYF. The CDR3 nucleotides read TGCGCCAGCAGCTCGGCCCCGACAGGCCTCTCCTACGAGCAGTACTTC. The rearrangement joins TRBV5-1 to TRBJ2-7, with a possible D match to TRBD1 (6 bases). Per germline, CDR1 SGHRS and CDR2 YFSETQ. The V end lost 3 bases, the J end lost 0 bases, and 16 bases lay between the germline ends. CDR3 length: 16 amino acids.

This clonotype occurred many times. The chain links TRBV4-3 to TRBJ1-4; the match to TRBD1 covers 8 bases. Germline trimming cut 4 bases from V and 7 bases from J; bases unmatched to any gene: 5. Germline V gene data show CDR1 as LGHNA and CDR2 as YSLEER. The CDR3 is 14 amino acids. Written as DNA, the CDR3 is TGCGCCAGCAGCCGCGACAGGGGTCTTGAAAAACTGTTTTTT. This gives the protein CASSRDRGLEKLFF.

This clonotype was recorded many times. This rearrangement joins TRBV12-3 or TRBV12-4 to TRBJ1-6; no reliable D call. The CDR3 is 13 amino acids. V lost 5 bases to trimming and J lost 7 bases, with 9 bases between them. This CDR3 reads CASSPAANSPLHF. The CDR3 nucleotides read TGTGCCAGCAGTCCGGCCGCGAATTCACCCCTCCACTTT.

This chain uses TRBV2 with TRBJ1-5, with a weak D call TRBD1 (6 bases). This CDR3 is built from 15 residues. V dropped 5 bases and J dropped 4 bases, with 15 bases sitting between them. The germline V gene has CDR1 SNHLY and CDR2 FYNNEI. The CDR3 bases are TGTGCCAGCAGTCCTGACAGGAGCCGGAATCAGCCCCAGCATTTT. This translates into CASSPDRSRNQPQHF.

The chain's CDR3 is CASTMIGGDNEQFF. The CDR3 region has the DNA TGTGCCAGTACCATGATCGGCGGGGACAATGAGCAGTTCTTC. The V call is TRBV19, the J call TRBJ2-1; D is perhaps TRBD2 (6 bases). The V gene's germline CDR1 is LNHDA and CDR2 SQIVND (reference sequence). The CDR3 length is 14 residues. V was shortened by 7 bases and J by 5 bases, with 15 bases between the two germline ends.

This rearrangement joins TRBV19 to TRBJ1-5, with D possibly TRBD1 on 6 matching bases. CDR1 is LNHDA and CDR2 is SQIVND in the germline V gene (reference sequence). Trimming left V 7 bases short and J 5 bases short, with 18 bases between. The CDR3 has 15 amino acids. The DNA for the CDR3 is TGTGCCAGTAACCATTGGGGGGCAGGCCATCAGCCCCAGCATTTT. Translation gives CASNHWGAGHQPQHF.

This chain uses TRBV12-3 or TRBV12-4 with TRBJ1-1; 8 bases agree with TRBD1. CDR3 length: 11 residues. V gave up 6 bases and J gave up 10 bases; unmatched junction bases: 4. The CDR3 DNA reads as TGTGCCAGCAGGACAGGGGTAGGAGCTTTCTTT. This encodes CASRTGVGAFF.

This clonotype was observed at least ten times. This chain connects TRBV19 to TRBJ1-5; D gene ambiguous. CDR3 length: 15 residues. V lost 0 bases, J lost 1 base, and 7 bases lay in between. From germline, CDR1 is LNHDA and CDR2 SQIVND (reference sequence). This CDR3 reads CASSIDNQSNQPQHF. The CDR3 coding sequence is TGTGCCAGTAGTATAGATAACCAGAGCAATCAGCCCCAGCATTTT.

The rearrangement joins TRBV29-1 to TRBJ1-1, with 10 positions matching TRBD1. V gave up 3 bases and J gave up 11 bases; unmatched junction bases: 3. Per the germline V gene, CDR1 is SQVTM and CDR2 is ANQGSEA. The length of the CDR3 is 11 residues. CDR3 in amino acids: CSVDGTGDAFF. The CDR3 coding sequence is TGCAGCGTTGACGGGACAGGGGATGCTTTCTTT.

This clonotype appeared many times. The rearrangement joins TRBV29-1 to TRBJ2-7; D call uncertain. The germline gives CDR1 SQVTM, CDR2 ANQGSEA. The CDR3 has 11 amino acids. The V end was cut by 0 bases, the J end by 7 bases, with 7 bases between. The CDR3 sequence: CSVEEYGEQYV. The CDR3 region has the DNA TGCAGCGTTGAAGAATACGGGGAGCAGTACGTC.

This clonotype was detected many times. This chain links TRBV25-1 with TRBJ1-5, with 11 bases matching TRBD1. CDR1 is MGHDK and CDR2 is SYGVNS in the germline V gene. This CDR3 has 14 residues. Unmatched junction bases numbered 5, after V lost 8 bases and J lost 5 bases. The CDR3 region has the DNA TGTGCCAGCTCTGGGACAGGGGGAGATCAGCCCCAGCATTTT. Its protein product is CASSGTGGDQPQHF.

This clonotype was recorded at least ten times. This chain uses TRBV27 with TRBJ1-2; maybe TRBD1 (5 bases). This CDR3 comprises 14 residues. The germline V and J ends were trimmed by 3 bases and 4 bases, with 12 bases remaining between them. CDR1 is MNHEY, CDR2 SMNVEV, per germline (reference sequence). Here the CDR3 reads CASSFPGHFYGYTF. CDR3 coding DNA: TGTGCCAGCAGTTTCCCTGGACATTTCTATGGCTACACCTTC.